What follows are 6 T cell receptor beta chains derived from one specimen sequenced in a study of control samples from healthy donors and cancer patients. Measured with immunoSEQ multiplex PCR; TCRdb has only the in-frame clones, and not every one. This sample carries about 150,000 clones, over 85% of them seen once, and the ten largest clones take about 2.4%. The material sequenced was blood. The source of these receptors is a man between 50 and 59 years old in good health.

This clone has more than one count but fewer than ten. CDR3 nucleotide sequence: TGTGCCAGCAGTGGTATAGCTAACACCGGGGAGCTGTTTTTT. Amino acids: CASSGIANTGELFF. The chain recombines TRBV2 with TRBJ2-2; D gene unclear. Germline CDR1 and CDR2: SNHLY and FYNNEI. The V end was cut by 4 bases, the J end by 2 bases, with 8 bases between. This CDR3 has 14 residues. Full variable domain (remainder filled in from reference TRBV2 and TRBJ2-2): EPEVTQTPSHQVTQMGQEVILRCVPISNHLYFYWYRQILGQKVEFLVSFYNNEISEKSEIFDDQFSVERPDGSNFTLKIRSTKLEDSAMYFCASSGIANTGELFFGEGSRLTVL.

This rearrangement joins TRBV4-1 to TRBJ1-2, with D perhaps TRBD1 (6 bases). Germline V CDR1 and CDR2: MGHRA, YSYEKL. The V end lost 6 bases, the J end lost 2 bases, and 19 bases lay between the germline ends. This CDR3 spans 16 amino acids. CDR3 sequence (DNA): TGCGCCAGCAGGGATGTTCTGGGACACAGGAACTATGGCTACACCTTC. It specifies CASRDVLGHRNYGYTF.

The DNA of the CDR3 is TGTGCCAGCAGCTTGGTAGGGACCGAGCAGTACTTC. Amino acids: CASSLVGTEQYF. The chain is built from TRBV5-8 and TRBJ2-7, with D perhaps TRBD1 or TRBD2 (5 bases each). CDR1 is SGHTS and CDR2 is YDEGEE in the germline V gene. V shed 0 bases and J shed 6 bases, with 7 bases lying between them. The CDR3 has 12 residues.

The CDR3 is CASSPPGRVIYNEQFF. CDR3 DNA sequence: TGTGCCAGCTCACCACCTGGGAGGGTTATCTACAATGAGCAGTTCTTC. The chain couples TRBV18 to TRBJ2-1; 7 nucleotides align to TRBD2. In germline, CDR1 is KGHSH, CDR2 LQKENI. V lost 0 bases, J lost 3 bases, and 5 bases stayed unmatched. The CDR3 consists of 16 residues.

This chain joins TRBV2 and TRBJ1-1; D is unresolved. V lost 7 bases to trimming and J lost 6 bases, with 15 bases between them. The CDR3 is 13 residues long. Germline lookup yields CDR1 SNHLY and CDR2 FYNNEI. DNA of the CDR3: TGTGCCAGCACTCCGAGGGCCTATTCTGAAGCTTTCTTT. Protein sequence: CASTPRAYSEAFF.

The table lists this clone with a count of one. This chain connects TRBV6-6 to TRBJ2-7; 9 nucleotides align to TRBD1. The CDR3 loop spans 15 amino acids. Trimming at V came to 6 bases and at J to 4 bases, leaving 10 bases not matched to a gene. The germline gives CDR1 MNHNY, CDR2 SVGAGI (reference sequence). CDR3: CASRKEGQGLYEQYF. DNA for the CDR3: TGTGCCAGCAGAAAAGAGGGACAGGGATTATACGAGCAGTACTTC.